The rows below give T cell receptor beta chains drawn from one sample of a study of lymphopenia after photon versus proton radiotherapy. Method: immunoSEQ multiplex PCR; TCRdb's copy keeps in-frame clones and lacks some. The repertoire holds 55,000 to 70,000 clones, with about 90% as singletons. Sequenced here: peripheral blood, sampled from a patient treated with photon-based radiotherapy. The receptor set was obtained from a man aged 35-49 years with gastric cancer. Each CDR3 is given with its conserved first and last residue. A D gene is named only where the DNA matches it firmly. A clone size is listed for some rows: how often the clone was seen (once, few, many), or a class if it is expanded.

>.|TRBJ1-2|.|TRBV2
TGTGCCAGCAGACAGACCCCTGAGGACTATGGCTACACCTTC
CASRQTPEDYGYTF
>.|TRBJ1-2|.|TRBV19
TGTGCCAGTAGTTTGGGGTCCCCAGGGAAGGATGGCTACACCTTC
CASSLGSPGKDGYTF
>.|TRBJ1-6|TRBD1|TRBV5-1
TGCGCCAGCAGCATAAATCCACAGGGGGCGGATAATTCACCCCTCCACTTT
CASSINPQGADNSPLHF
>.|TRBJ2-1|.|TRBV5-4
TGTGCCAGCTGTACTAGTGCCTACAATGAGCAGTTCTTC
CASCTSAYNEQFF
>.|TRBJ2-5|TRBD1|TRBV18
TGTGCCAGCTCACCCGGGACAGAAGAGACCCAGTACTTC
CASSPGTEETQYF
>.|TRBJ2-3|.|TRBV6-1
TGTGCCAGCAGTGAAAGAGGGGGGCACACAGATACGCAGTATTTT
CASSERGGHTDTQYF
>.|TRBJ1-1|.|TRBV6-6
TGTGCCAGCAATGGAAGGCCGAACACTGAAGCTTTCTTT
CASNGRPNTEAFF
>.|TRBJ1-1|.|TRBV29-1
TGCAGCGTTGAATTCCGGACAGTCACTGAAGCTTTCTTT
CSVEFRTVTEAFF
>.|TRBJ1-5|.|TRBV7-2
TGTGCCAGCAGCGCAGAACGGGGTCAGCCCCAGCATTTT
CASSAERGQPQHF
>.|TRBJ1-3|.|TRBV19
TGTGCCAGTAGAGACAAAGGAAACACCATATATTTT
CASRDKGNTIYF
>.|TRBJ2-6|TRBD2|TRBV10-3
TGTGCCATCAGTGAGTACGGGGGGTCGGTTGCTGGGGCCAACGTCCTGACTTTC
CAISEYGGSVAGANVLTF
>once|TRBJ1-2|.|TRBV30
TGTGCCTGGAGTCAGGGCGCCGACTATGGCTACACCTTC
CAWSQGADYGYTF
>.|TRBJ2-2|.|TRBV9
TGTGCCAGCAGCGTAGGGGTTAACACCGGGGAGCTGTTTTTT
CASSVGVNTGELFF
>.|TRBJ2-1|.|TRBV9
TGTGCCAGCAGCCCCCGACTCAACAATGAGCAGTTCTTC
CASSPRLNNEQFF
>.|TRBJ2-3|.|TRBV7-6
TGTGCCAGCGGGACTCGAGGCACAGATACGCAGTATTTT
CASGTRGTDTQYF
>.|TRBJ2-3|.|TRBV27
TGTGCCAGCAGTTTATGGGCAGAGGACACAGATACGCAGTATTTT
CASSLWAEDTDTQYF
>.|TRBJ2-3|.|TRBV5-1
TGCGCCAGCAGTAGGGCAGGGATTGCAGATACGCAGTATTTT
CASSRAGIADTQYF
>.|TRBJ1-6|TRBD1|TRBV11-2
TGTGCCAGCAGCTCGCGGACAGGGAAGGATAATTCACCCCTCCACTTT
CASSSRTGKDNSPLHF
>.|TRBJ1-2|TRBD1|TRBV5-4
TGTGCCAGCAGCATGAAGGGGGCGAGTGGCTATGGCTACACCTTC
CASSMKGASGYGYTF
>.|TRBJ1-2|.|TRBV7-8
TGTGCCAGCAGCCAAGCAGGGATCTATGGCTACACCTTC
CASSQAGIYGYTF
>.|TRBJ1-4|TRBD1|TRBV7-9
TGTGCCAGCAGCCAGACAGGGGGCGTTAGTGAAAAACTGTTTTTT
CASSQTGGVSEKLFF
>.|TRBJ2-2|.|TRBV7-2
TGTGCCAGCAGCTCACGGAGCACCGGGGAGCTGTTTTTT
CASSSRSTGELFF
>once|TRBJ1-2|.|TRBV6-5
TGTGCCAGCAGGAGGGACCTGGGCTACACCTTC
CASRRDLGYTF
>.|TRBJ2-5|TRBD1|TRBV6-6
TGTGCCAGCAGTTACACACAGGGGATTGGGGAGACCCAGTACTTC
CASSYTQGIGETQYF
>.|TRBJ1-5|.|TRBV7-2
TGTGCCAGCAGATTAGGCGGGGGGCGATGGGATCAGCCCCAGCATTTT
CASRLGGGRWDQPQHF
>.|TRBJ2-3|.|TRBV28
TGTGCCAGCAGTTTCGGCGGGACCCCAGATACGCAGTATTTT
CASSFGGTPDTQYF
>.|TRBJ2-3|.|TRBV9
TGTGCCAGCAGCGACCCTTACAGAAGCCCAGATACGCAGTATTTT
CASSDPYRSPDTQYF
>.|TRBJ2-1|.|TRBV5-4
TGTGCCAGCAGCTCGAGCCTAGGGTTCAATGAGCAGTTCTTC
CASSSSLGFNEQFF
>.|TRBJ1-1|TRBD1|TRBV7-3
TGTGCCAGCAGCCTGCGACAGGGCACTGAAGCTTTCTTT
CASSLRQGTEAFF
>.|TRBJ1-2|.|TRBV10-3
TGTGCCATCAGTGAAAGTTCGGGGGGGTCGGGGAAAAATGGCTACACCTTC
CAISESSGGSGKNGYTF
>.|TRBJ2-3|TRBD2|TRBV28
TGTGCCAGCAGTGCTAGCGGGGGGATGAGGGATACGCAGTATTTT
CASSASGGMRDTQYF
>.|TRBJ2-5|.|TRBV30
TGTGCCTGGGGGCCCAGGGAGACCCAGTACTTC
CAWGPRETQYF
>.|TRBJ2-7|TRBD1|TRBV5-6
TGTGCCAGCAGCCCCAGGGGGCCCGTCGCCTACGAGCAGTACTTC
CASSPRGPVAYEQYF
>.|TRBJ1-6|.|TRBV5-1
TGCGCCAGCAGCTTGGCGGGGATCTCACCCCTCCACTTT
CASSLAGISPLHF
>.|TRBJ2-3|TRBD2|TRBV29-1
TGCAGCGTTTGGGGGGGAGGCGCCGAGGGTGGCACAGATACGCAGTATTTT
CSVWGGGAEGGTDTQYF
>.|TRBJ1-4|TRBD1|TRBV5-1
TGCGCCAGTTCAGGACAGGGGGCCGGTAATGAAAAACTGTTTTTT
CASSGQGAGNEKLFF
>.|TRBJ2-5|.|TRBV6-5
TGTGCCAGCAGTTACTTGCGCGAAATCCAAGAGACCCAGTACTTC
CASSYLREIQETQYF
>.|TRBJ1-1|TRBD1|TRBV7-6
TGTGCCAGCAGCTTATCCCGACAGGGTGGGAACACTGAAGCTTTCTTT
CASSLSRQGGNTEAFF
>.|TRBJ2-7|.|TRBV6-1
TGTGCCAGCAGTCCGCGGACATTATACGAGCAGTACTTC
CASSPRTLYEQYF
>.|TRBJ2-3|.|TRBV5-1
TGCGCCAGCAGCTTGCGCGGCGCAGGCCCAGATACGCAGTATTTT
CASSLRGAGPDTQYF
>.|TRBJ2-5|TRBD1|TRBV7-8
TGTGCCAGCAGCTCACAGGGGGTCCAAGAGACCCAGTACTTC
CASSSQGVQETQYF
>.|TRBJ2-2|.|TRBV18
TGTGCCAGCTCACCACCTTCGGCTAGGGGGAACACCGGGGAGCTGTTTTTT
CASSPPSARGNTGELFF
>.|TRBJ1-1|.|TRBV11-2
TGTGCCAGCAGCTTCAGGGGCGCTATGAACACTGAAGCTTTCTTT
CASSFRGAMNTEAFF
>.|TRBJ1-1|TRBD1|TRBV28
TGTGCCAGCAGTTTATCCCAGGGGGCATCAAAGAACACTGAAGCTTTCTTT
CASSLSQGASKNTEAFF
>.|TRBJ1-5|TRBD1|TRBV10-3
TGTGCCATCAGGGAGGGGAGACAGGGGAATCAGCCCCAGCATTTT
CAIREGRQGNQPQHF
>.|TRBJ2-5|.|TRBV19
TGTGCCAGTATCGCAACCGGGCGGGTAGAGACCCAGTACTTC
CASIATGRVETQYF
>once|TRBJ2-7|TRBD1|TRBV27
TGTGCCAGCAGTCCCGGGACAGGACCCCTTTACGAGCAGTACTTC
CASSPGTGPLYEQYF
>.|TRBJ2-7|TRBD1|TRBV30
TGTGCCTGGACTCCGGGACAGGCCTACGAGCAGTACTTC
CAWTPGQAYEQYF
>.|TRBJ2-7|.|TRBV6-6
TGTGCCAGCAGTCTCAGTGGGGAGCAGTACTTC
CASSLSGEQYF